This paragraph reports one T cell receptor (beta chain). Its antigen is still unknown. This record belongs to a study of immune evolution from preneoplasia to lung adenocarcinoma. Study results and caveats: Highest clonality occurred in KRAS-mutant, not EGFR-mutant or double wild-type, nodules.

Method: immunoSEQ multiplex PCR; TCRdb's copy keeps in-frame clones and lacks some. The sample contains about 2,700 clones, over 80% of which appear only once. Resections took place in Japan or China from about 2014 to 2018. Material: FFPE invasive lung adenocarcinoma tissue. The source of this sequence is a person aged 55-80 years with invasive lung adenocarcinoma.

CDR3 loop: CASSIDPDSFSNQPQHF. The CDR3 nucleotides read TGTGCCAGTAGTATAGATCCGGACAGCTTCAGCAATCAGCCCCAGCATTTT. This sequence joins TRBV19 and TRBJ1-5; TRBD1 might be the D (6 bases). Trimming left V 0 bases short and J 1 base short, with 13 bases between. The germline gives CDR1 LNHDA, CDR2 SQIVND (reference sequence). The CDR3 is made up of 17 amino acids.